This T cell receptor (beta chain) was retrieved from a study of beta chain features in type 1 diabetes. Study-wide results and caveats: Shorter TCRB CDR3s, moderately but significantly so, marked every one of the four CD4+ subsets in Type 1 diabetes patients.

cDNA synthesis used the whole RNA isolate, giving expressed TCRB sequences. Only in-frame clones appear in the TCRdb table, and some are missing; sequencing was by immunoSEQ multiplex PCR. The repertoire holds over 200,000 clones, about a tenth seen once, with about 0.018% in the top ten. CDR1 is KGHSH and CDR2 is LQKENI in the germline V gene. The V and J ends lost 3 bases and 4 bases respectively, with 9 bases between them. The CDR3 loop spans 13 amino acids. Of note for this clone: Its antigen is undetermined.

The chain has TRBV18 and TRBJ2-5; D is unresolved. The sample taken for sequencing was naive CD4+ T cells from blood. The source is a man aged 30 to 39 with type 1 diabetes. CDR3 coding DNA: TGTGCCAGCTCACCGGCTAGTATAGAGACCCAGTACTTC. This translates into CASSPASIETQYF.